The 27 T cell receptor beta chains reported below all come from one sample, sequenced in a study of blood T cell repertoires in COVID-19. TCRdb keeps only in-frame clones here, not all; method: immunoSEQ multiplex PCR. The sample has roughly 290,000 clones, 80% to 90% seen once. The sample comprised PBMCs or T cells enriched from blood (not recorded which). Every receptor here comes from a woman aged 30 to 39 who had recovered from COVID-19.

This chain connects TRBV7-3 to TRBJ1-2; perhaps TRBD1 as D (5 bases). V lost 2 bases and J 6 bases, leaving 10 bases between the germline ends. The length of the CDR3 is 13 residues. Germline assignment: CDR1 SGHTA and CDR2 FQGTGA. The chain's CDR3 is CASSLAGYNGYTF. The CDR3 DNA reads TGTGCCAGCAGCTTAGCAGGGTACAATGGCTACACCTTC.

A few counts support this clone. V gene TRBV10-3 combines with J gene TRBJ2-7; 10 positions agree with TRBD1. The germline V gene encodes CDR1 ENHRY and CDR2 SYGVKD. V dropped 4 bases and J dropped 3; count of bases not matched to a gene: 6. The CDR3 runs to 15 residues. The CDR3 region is CAISGGQGSNYEQYF. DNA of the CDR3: TGTGCCATCAGTGGGGGACAGGGGAGCAACTACGAGCAGTACTTC.

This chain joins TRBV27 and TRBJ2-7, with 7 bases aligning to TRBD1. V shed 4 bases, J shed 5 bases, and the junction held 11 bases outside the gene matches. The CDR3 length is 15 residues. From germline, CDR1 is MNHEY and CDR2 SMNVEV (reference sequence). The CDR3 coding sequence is TGTGCCAGCAGTTCATTTACAGGGGCTATGAACGAGCAGTACTTC. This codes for CASSSFTGAMNEQYF.

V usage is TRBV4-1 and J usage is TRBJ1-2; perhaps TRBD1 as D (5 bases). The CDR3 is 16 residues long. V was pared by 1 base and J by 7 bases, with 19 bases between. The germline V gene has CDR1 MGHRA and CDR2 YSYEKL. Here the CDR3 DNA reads TGCGCCAGCAGCCAAGTAAGCCAGGGTCTGATGGGTGGCTACACCTTC. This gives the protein CASSQVSQGLMGGYTF.

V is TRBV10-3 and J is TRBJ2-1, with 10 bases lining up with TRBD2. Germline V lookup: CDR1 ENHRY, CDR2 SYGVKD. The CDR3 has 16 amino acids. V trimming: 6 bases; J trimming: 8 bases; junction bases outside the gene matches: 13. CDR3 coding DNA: TGTGCCATCAGGAGGGGTACTAGCGGGGACTTCGATGAGCAGTTCTTC. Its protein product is CAIRRGTSGDFDEQFF.

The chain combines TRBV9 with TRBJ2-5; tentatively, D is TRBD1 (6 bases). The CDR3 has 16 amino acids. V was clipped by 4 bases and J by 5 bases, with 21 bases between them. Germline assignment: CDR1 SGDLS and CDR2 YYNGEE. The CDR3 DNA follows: TGTGCCAGCAGCTCCCGGTCGTGGGGGCCGTGGGAGACCCAGTACTTC. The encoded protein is CASSSRSWGPWETQYF.

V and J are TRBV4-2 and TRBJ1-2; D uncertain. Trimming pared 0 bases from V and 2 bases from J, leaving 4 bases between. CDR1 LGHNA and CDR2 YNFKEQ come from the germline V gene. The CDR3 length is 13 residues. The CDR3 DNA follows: TGTGCCAGCAGCCAAGAAGAGAACTATGGCTACACCTTC. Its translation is CASSQEENYGYTF.

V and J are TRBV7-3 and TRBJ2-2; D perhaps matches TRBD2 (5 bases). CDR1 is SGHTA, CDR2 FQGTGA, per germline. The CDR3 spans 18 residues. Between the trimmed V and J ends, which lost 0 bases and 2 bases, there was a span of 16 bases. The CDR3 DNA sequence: TGTGCCAGCAGCTTAACGTCCGCTCAGCGGCCAAACACCGGGGAGCTGTTTTTT. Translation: CASSLTSAQRPNTGELFF.

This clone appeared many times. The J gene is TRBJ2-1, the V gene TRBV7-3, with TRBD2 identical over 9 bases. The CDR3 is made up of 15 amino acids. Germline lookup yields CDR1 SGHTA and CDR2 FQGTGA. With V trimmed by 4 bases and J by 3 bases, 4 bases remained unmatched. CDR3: CASSYLTSGYNEQFF. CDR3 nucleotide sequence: TGTGCCAGCAGCTACCTGACTAGCGGCTACAATGAGCAGTTCTTC.

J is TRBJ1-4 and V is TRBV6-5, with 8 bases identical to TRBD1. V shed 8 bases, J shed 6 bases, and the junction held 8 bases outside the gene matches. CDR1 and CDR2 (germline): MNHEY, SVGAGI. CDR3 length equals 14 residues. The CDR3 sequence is CASSWGTGHEKLFF. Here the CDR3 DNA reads TGTGCCAGCTCTTGGGGGACAGGACATGAAAAACTGTTTTTT.

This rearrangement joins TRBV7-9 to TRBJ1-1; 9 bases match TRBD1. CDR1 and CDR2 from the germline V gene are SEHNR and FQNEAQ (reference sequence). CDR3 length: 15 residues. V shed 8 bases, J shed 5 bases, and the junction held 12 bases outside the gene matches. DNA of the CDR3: TGTGCCAGCTACGGGACAGGGCGTATGAGGACTGAAGCTTTCTTT. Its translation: CASYGTGRMRTEAFF.

CDR3 DNA: TGTGCCAGCAGTTTGGACAGGGAACACCTCCACTTT. It translates to CASSLDREHLHF. V usage is TRBV12-3 or TRBV12-4 and J usage is TRBJ1-6; 8 positions match TRBD1. Germline trimming cut 3 bases from V and 15 bases from J; bases unmatched to any gene: 4. This CDR3 is 12 amino acids long.

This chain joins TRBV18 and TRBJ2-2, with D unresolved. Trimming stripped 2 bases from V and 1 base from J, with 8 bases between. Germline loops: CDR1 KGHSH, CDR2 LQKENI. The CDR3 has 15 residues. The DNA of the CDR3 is TGTGCCAGCTCACCAATTTCGGGGAACACCGGGGAGCTGTTTTTT. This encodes CASSPISGNTGELFF.

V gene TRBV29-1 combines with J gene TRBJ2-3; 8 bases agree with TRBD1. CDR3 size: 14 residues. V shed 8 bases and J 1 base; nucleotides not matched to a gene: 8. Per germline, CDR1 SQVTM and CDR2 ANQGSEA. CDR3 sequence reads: CSSQGVQGTDTQYF. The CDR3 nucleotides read TGCAGCTCACAGGGGGTTCAGGGCACAGATACGCAGTATTTT.

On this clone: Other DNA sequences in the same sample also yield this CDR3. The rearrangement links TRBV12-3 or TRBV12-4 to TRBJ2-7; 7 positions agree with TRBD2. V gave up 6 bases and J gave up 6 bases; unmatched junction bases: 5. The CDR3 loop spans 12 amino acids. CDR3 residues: CASSRPGGEQYF. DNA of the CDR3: TGTGCCAGCAGCCGGCCGGGGGGCGAGCAGTACTTC.

CDR3 residues: CASSSTWIPTTDTQYF. Written as DNA, the CDR3 is TGTGCCAGCAGTTCCACCTGGATCCCGACTACAGATACGCAGTATTTT. The chain uses TRBV7-8 and TRBJ2-3; no clear D gene. This CDR3 region has 16 residues. Germline CDR1 reads SGHVS; CDR2 reads FQNEAQ. Trimming pared 6 bases from V and 3 bases from J, leaving 19 bases between.

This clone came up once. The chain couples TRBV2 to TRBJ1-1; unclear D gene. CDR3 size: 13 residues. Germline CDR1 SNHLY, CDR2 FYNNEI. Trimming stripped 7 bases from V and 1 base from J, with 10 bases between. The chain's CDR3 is CASTEYWNTEAFF. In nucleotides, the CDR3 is TGTGCCAGCACCGAGTACTGGAACACTGAAGCTTTCTTT.

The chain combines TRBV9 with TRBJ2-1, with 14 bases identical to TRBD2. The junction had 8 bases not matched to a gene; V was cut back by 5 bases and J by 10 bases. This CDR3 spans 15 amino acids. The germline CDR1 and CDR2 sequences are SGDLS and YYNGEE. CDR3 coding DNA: TGTGCCAGCAGTGTTGGACTAGCGGGAGGAGGAGAGCAGTTCTTC. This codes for CASSVGLAGGGEQFF. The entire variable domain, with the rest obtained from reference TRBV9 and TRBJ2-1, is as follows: DSGVTQTPKHLITATGQRVTLRCSPRSGDLSVYWYQQSLDQGLQFLIQYYNGEERAKGNILERFSAQQFPDLHSELNLSSLELGDSALYFCASSVGLAGGGEQFFGPGTRLTVL.

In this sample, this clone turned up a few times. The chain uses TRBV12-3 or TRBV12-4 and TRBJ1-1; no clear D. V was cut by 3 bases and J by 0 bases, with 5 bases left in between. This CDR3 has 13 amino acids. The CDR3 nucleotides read TGTGCCAGCAGTTTCCAGTTGAACACTGAAGCTTTCTTT. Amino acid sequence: CASSFQLNTEAFF.

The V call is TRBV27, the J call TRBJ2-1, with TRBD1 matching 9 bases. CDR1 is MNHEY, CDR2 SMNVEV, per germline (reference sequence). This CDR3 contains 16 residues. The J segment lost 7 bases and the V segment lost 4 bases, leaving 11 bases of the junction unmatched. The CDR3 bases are TGTGCCAGCAGTTCCCGGGACAGGGAAGAATATAATGAGCAGTTCTTC. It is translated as CASSSRDREEYNEQFF.

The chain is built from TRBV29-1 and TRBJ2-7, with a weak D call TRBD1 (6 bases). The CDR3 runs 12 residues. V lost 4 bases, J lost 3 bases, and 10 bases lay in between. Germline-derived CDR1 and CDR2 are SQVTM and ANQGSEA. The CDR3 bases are TGCAGCGTTGTTTCAGGGGTCTACGAGCAGTACTTC. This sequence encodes CSVVSGVYEQYF.

The CDR3 nucleotides read TGTGCCACCAGTGATTCTTATCTTAAGAGCTCCTACAATGAGCAGTTCTTC. Amino acid sequence: CATSDSYLKSSYNEQFF. V and J are TRBV24-1 and TRBJ2-1, with D hard to call. Germline loops: CDR1 KGHDR, CDR2 SFDVKD. This CDR3 is built from 17 residues. Trimming pared 2 bases from V and 0 bases from J, leaving 13 bases between.

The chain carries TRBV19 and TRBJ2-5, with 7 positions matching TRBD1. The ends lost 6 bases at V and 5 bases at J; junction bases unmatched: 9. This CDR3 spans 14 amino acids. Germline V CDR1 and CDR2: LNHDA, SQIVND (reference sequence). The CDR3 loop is CASSLDRMRETQYF. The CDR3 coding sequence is TGTGCCAGTAGCCTGGACAGGATGAGGGAGACCCAGTACTTC.

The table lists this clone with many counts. The CDR3 bases are TGTGCCAGCAGCTCCAGCAGCGGGAGGGTTCCCTACGAGCAGTACTTC. Encoded protein: CASSSSSGRVPYEQYF. V gene TRBV7-2 combines with J gene TRBJ2-7, with TRBD2 matching over 10 bases. Trimming cost V 4 bases and J 2 bases; bases outside gene matches: 8. The CDR3 is 16 amino acids. Germline V CDR1 and CDR2: SGHTA, FQGNSA.

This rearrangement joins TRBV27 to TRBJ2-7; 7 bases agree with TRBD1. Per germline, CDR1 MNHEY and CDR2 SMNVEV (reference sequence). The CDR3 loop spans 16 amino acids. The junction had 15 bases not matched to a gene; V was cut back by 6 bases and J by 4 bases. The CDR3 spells CASSPSPGQRRYEQYF. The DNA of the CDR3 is TGTGCCAGCAGCCCTTCTCCGGGACAGCGACGGTACGAGCAGTACTTC.

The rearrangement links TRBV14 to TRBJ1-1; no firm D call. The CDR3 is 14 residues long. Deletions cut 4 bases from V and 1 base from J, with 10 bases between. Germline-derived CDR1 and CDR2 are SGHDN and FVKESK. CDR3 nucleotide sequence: TGTGCCAGCAGCCCATTCGAGCCGAACACTGAAGCTTTCTTT. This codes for CASSPFEPNTEAFF. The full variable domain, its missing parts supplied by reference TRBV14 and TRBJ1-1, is EAGVTQFPSHSVIEKGQTVTLRCDPISGHDNLYWYRRVMGKEIKFLLHFVKESKQDESGMPNNRFLAERTGGTYSTLKVQPAELEDSGVYFCASSPFEPNTEAFFGQGTRLTVV.

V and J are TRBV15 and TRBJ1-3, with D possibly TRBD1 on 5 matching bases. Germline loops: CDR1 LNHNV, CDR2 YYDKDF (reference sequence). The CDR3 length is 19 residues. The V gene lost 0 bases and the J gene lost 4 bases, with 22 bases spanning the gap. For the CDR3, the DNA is TGTGCCACCAGCAGAGATATAGGAGGGGTCAGGGAATCAGGAAACACCATATATTTT. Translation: CATSRDIGGVRESGNTIYF.